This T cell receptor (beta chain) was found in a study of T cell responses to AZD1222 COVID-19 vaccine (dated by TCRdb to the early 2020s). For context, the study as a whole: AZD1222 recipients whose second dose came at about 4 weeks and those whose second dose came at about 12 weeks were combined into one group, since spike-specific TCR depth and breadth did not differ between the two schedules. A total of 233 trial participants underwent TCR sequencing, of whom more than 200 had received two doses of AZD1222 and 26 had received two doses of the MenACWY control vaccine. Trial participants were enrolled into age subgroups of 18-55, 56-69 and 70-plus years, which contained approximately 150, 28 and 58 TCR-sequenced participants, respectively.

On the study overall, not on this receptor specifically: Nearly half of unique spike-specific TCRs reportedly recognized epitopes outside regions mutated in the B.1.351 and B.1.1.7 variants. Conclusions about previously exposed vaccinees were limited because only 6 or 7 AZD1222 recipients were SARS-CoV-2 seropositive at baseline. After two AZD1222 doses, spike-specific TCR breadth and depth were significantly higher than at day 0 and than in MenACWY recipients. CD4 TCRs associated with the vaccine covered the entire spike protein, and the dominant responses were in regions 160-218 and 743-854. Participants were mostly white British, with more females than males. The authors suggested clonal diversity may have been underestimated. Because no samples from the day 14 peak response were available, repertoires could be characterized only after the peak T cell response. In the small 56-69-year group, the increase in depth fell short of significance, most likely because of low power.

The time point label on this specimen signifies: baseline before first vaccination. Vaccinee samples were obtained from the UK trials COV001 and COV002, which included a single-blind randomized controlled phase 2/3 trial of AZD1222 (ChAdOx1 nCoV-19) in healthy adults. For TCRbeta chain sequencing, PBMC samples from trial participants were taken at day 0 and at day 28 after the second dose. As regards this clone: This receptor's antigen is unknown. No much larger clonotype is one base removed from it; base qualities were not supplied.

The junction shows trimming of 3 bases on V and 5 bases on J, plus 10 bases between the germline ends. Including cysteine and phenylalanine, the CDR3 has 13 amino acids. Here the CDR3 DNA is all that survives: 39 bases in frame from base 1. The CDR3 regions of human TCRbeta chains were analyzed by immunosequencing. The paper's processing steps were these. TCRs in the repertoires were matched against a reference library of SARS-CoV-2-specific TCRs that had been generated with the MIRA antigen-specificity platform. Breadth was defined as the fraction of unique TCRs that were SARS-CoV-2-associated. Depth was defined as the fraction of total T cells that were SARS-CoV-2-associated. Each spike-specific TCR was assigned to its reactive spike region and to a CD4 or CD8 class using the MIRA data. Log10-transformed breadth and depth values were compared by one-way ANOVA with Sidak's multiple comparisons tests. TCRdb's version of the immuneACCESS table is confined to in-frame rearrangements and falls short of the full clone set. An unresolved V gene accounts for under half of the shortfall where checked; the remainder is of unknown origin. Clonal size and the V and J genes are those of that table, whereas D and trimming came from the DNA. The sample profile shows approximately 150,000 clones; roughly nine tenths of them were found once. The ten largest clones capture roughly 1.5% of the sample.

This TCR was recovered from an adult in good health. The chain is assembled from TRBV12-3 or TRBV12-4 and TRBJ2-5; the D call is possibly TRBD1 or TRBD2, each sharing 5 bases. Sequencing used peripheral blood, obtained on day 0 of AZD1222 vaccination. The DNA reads TGTGCCAGCAGTTTCGTGGGGGTCGAGACCCAGTACTTC. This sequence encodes CASSFVGVETQYF.